This T cell receptor (beta chain) was found in a study of OX40 agonist ivuxolimab in advanced cancers. For the wider study: Ivuxolimab was an agonistic, fully human IgG2 monoclonal antibody directed against OX40 (CD134), a costimulatory receptor. Of the roughly 53 patients in dose escalation, about 19 had hepatocellular carcinoma, some 15 had melanoma, 9 had renal cell carcinoma and 9 had head and neck cancer. Patients were allowed to have had prior anti-PD-1, anti-PD-L1 or anti-CTLA-4 therapy, and 30% to 40% of the dose-escalation patients had previously received checkpoint inhibitors. A male proportion of around 80% and a mean age of about 60 years, ranging from about 20 to 80, were recorded for the dose-escalation cohort. The purpose of peripheral TCRbeta sequencing was to test whether ivuxolimab changed TCR sequence diversity and led to clonal T-cell expansion. Partial responses occurred in three dose-escalation patients, of whom one had hepatocellular carcinoma and two had cutaneous melanoma. The paper reports the monotherapy dose-escalation portion (N ≈ 52 patients) of the phase I ivuxolimab trial. Intravenous ivuxolimab was administered to patients every 2 weeks at six dose levels: 0.01, 0.1, 0.3, 1.5, 3 and 10 mg/kg. What the research found in general, with its limitations: At doses from 0.1 to 3.0 mg/kg, clonal expansion was seen in both CD4+ and CD8+ blood T cells between baseline and week 6. The antigen specificity of the clonally expanded peripheral T cells was not determined. Low levels of normalized T-cell clonal expansion were also seen in some patients who did not respond. In the 0.1-3.0 mg/kg groups, partial responders were among the patients with the lowest normalized peripheral clonal expansion, particularly in CD8+ T cells. After ivuxolimab, more expanded clones were found on average in CD8+ T cells than in CD4+ T cells.

Patients with a history of autoimmune disease or receiving systemic immunosuppression were excluded from the trial. Peripheral blood for TCR sequencing was drawn from every dose cohort at baseline, at cycle 4 day 1 and at cycle 7 day 1. Samples were obtained from an open-label, multicenter, first-in-human phase I dose-escalation trial of ivuxolimab. Adults with locally advanced or metastatic head and neck squamous cell, hepatocellular, melanoma or renal cell carcinoma were enrolled in the trial. Before TCR sequencing, CD4+ T cells and CD8+ T cells were sorted from peripheral blood as separate populations. For sequencing of the TCRbeta CDR3 region, genomic DNA was extracted from the sorted cells. The immunoSEQ Assay was used for sequencing of TCRbeta CDR3 regions. TCRdb took this table from immuneACCESS and kept in-frame rearrangements with V and J called. Such tables lack part of the clones; where checked against another copy, unresolved V genes explain under half of the gap, and the rest is unexplained. Present in this sample are 100,000 or so clones, under 90% of which were seen just once. The ten largest clones represent roughly 5% of the sample.

V gives up 1 base and J gives up 5 bases, and the segment between their germline ends measures 12 bases. The germline V gene supplies CDR1 SGDLS and CDR2 YYNGEE. CDR3 length: 14 amino acids, cysteine to phenylalanine. The entry retains the CDR3 DNA only, 42 bases that are in frame from base 1. A note on this clone: This clone's antigen is unknown. No much larger clone is present one base from it, and per-base qualities are unavailable.

Rearrangement joined TRBV9 to TRBJ1-1, with a tentative D gene TRBD1 over 5 matching bases. The sample in question was CD4+ or CD8+ T cells sorted from blood, obtained in a trial of the OX40 agonist ivuxolimab. The clonotype was recovered from an adult with an advanced solid tumor such as melanoma, head and neck, liver or kidney cancer. The sequenced DNA: TGTGCCAGCAGCGTAAATCAGGGCTGGACTGAAGCTTTCTTT. This encodes CASSVNQGWTEAFF.